Sequencing of this T cell receptor (beta chain) was carried out in a study of shared clonotypes between healthy human individuals. Whole-study context: There were three CD4 naive, three CD4 memory, two CD8 naive and one CD8 memory plates per donor. Study-wide points: Rarefaction revealed incomplete sorted-subset sequencing despite large depth.

Of note for this clone: The antigen is unknown.

V was cut by 3 bases and J by 4 bases, with 13 bases left in between. Germline V CDR1 and CDR2: LNHDA, SQIVND (reference sequence). The CDR3 length is 14 residues. Assay: immunoSEQ multiplex PCR; the TCRdb copy retains only in-frame clones and omits some. The table includes about 1.5 million clones, 95% to 99% detected once. This clonotype was sampled from a young man in good health. The rearrangement uses TRBV19 and TRBJ2-7; tentatively, D is TRBD1 or TRBD2 (5 bases each). The material sequenced was naive CD4+ T cells sorted from blood. Subset in this sample: CD45RA+ positively selected. Here the CDR3 reads CASSMERGDYEQYF. CDR3 sequence (DNA): TGTGCCAGTAGTATGGAGAGGGGTGATTACGAGCAGTACTTC.